This entry concerns a single TCR beta chain. The sample comes from a study of blood T cell repertoires in COVID-19. Study background: Whether acute or convalescent, the COVID-19 samples came from the United States, Italy and Spain.

Seattle patients were enrolled during active infection and followed longitudinally. CDR1 SGHTA and CDR2 FQGTGA come from the germline V gene. The V gene end was trimmed by 9 bases and the J gene end by 1 base; junction bases not matched to a gene: 9. There are 15 residues in the CDR3. Some clones are missing from TCRdb's copy, which holds only in-frame ones; the method was immunoSEQ multiplex PCR. In the table there are 180,000 or so clones, over 75% of which are singletons. This receptor was taken from an older person with COVID-19, enrolled during active disease. The J gene is TRBJ2-1, the V gene TRBV7-3; TRBD1 aligns across 7 bases. The material sequenced was peripheral blood. The CDR3 nucleotides are TGTGCCAGTAGCGAGGGGGCAGAATCCTACAATGAGCAGTTCTTC. Protein sequence: CASSEGAESYNEQFF.